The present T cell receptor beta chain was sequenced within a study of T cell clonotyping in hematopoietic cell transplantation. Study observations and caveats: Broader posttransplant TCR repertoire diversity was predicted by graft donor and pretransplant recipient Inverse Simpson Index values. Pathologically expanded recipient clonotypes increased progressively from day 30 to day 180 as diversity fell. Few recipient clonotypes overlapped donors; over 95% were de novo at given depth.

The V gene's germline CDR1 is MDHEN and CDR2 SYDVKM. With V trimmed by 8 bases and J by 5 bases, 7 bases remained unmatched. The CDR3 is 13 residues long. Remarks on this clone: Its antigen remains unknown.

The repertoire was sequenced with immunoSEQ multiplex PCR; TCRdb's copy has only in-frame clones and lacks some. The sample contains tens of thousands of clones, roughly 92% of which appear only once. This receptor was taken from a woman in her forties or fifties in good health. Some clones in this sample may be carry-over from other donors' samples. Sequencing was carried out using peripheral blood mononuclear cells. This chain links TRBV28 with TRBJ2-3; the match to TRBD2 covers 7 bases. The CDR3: CASQPGGRDTQYF. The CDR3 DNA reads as TGTGCCAGCCAACCGGGGGGACGAGATACGCAGTATTTT. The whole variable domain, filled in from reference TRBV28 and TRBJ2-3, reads DVKVTQSSRYLVKRTGEKVFLECVQDMDHENMFWYRQDPGLGLRLIYFSYDVKMKEKGDIPEGYSVSREKKERFSLILESASTNQTSMYLCASQPGGRDTQYFGPGTRLTVL.